This TCR beta chain was captured by sequencing in a study of memory CD4+ T cells and cytomegalovirus serostatus. In the study overall: Healthy Belgian adult donors included nine or ten CMV-positive and 20 to 30 CMV-negative people. Study observations and caveats: Suggested: most of the CMV-linked TCR signature lies in CD4+ memory cells. About 40% of the roughly 150 known CMV-associated TCRbeta sequences appeared in CD4+ memory.

Single viable CD3+CD4+CD8-CD45RO+ cells were sorted as the memory CD4+ T cells. After thawing, CD4+ T cells were positively selected. Here immunoSEQ multiplex PCR was the method, and the copy in TCRdb shows in-frame clones only, minus some. The sample shows 50,000 to 65,000 clones, about 80% of them seen only once. This clone was picked up a small number of times. The antigen remains unidentified. In germline, CDR1 is LNHDA, CDR2 SQIVND (reference sequence). Trimming removed 3 bases at V and 4 bases at J, with 19 bases between. The CDR3 is 17 amino acids. The sample consisted of memory CD4+ T cells from blood. This rearrangement joins TRBV19 to TRBJ1-3; D is unresolved. This TCR derives from an adult in good health and CMV-seropositive. CDR3 loop: CASSISAGTRSGNTIYF. CDR3 DNA: TGTGCCAGTAGTATTAGTGCGGGCACAAGGAGCGGAAACACCATATATTTT.